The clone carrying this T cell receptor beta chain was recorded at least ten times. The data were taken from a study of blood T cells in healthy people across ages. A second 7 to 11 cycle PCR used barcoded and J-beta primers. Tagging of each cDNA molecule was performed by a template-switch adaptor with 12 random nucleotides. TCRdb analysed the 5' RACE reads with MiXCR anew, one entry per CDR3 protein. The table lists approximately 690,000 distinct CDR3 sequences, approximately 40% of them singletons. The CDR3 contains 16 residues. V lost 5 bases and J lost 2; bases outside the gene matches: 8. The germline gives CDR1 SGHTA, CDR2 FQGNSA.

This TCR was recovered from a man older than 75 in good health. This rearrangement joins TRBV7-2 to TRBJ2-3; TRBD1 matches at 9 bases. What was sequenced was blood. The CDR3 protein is CASSARDRDLTDTQYF. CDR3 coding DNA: TGTGCCAGCAGCGCCCGGGACAGGGACCTCACAGATACGCAGTATTTT.